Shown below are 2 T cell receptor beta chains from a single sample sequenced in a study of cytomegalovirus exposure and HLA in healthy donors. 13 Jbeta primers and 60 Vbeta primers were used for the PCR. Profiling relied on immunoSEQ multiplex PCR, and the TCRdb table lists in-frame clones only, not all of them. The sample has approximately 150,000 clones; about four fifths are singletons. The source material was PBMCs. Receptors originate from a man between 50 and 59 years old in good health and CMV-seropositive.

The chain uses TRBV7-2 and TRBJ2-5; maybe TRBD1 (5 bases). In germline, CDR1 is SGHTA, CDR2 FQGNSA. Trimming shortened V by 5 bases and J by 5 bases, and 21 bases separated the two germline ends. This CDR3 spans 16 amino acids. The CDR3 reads CASSPKGRQKGETQYF. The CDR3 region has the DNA TGTGCCAGCAGCCCAAAGGGGCGCCAAAAAGGGGAGACCCAGTACTTC.

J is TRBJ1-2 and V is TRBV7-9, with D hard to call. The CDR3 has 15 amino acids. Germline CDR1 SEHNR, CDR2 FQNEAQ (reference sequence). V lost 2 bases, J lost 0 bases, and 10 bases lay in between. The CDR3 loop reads CASSLIGVPNYGYTF. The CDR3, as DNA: TGTGCCAGCAGCTTAATTGGAGTCCCTAACTATGGCTACACCTTC. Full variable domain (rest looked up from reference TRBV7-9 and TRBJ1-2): DTGVSQNPRHKITKRGQNVTFRCDPISEHNRLYWYRQTLGQGPEFLTYFQNEAQLEKSRLLSDRFSAERPKGSFSTLEIQRTEQGDSAMYLCASSLIGVPNYGYTFGSGTRLTVV.